This T cell receptor (beta chain) was obtained from a study of CD8+ T cells in alopecia areata. Across the study: Patients in the treated group were given tofacitinib by mouth, 5 to 10 mg twice a day. Affected scalp percentage determined the severity score of treated patients. Overall study findings and caveats: Relative to mice, TCR sharing across patients was less clear, a difference possibly HLA-related.

A remark on this clone: Its cognate antigen is unknown.

Investigators isolated RNA and reverse transcribed it into cDNA to act as the sequencing template. Sequenced by immunoSEQ multiplex PCR; TCRdb stores in-frame clones only, minus some. The sample includes some 200,000 clones, more than 45% of them seen just once. Treatment reported: oral pan-JAK inhibitor, 5-10 mg twice daily. The CDR3 sequence is 13 residues long. Between the trimmed V and J ends, which lost 4 bases and 1 base, there was a span of 10 bases. Germline assignment: CDR1 SQVTM and CDR2 ANQGSEA. The clonotype originates from a human donor with alopecia areata. This rearrangement joins TRBV29-1 to TRBJ1-1; D gene uncertain. The sequences come from CD4+ T cells sorted from blood, collected at week 4, from a patient treated with tofacitinib. This CDR3 reads CSVVRQQNTEAFF. The CDR3 DNA reads as TGCAGCGTTGTGAGGCAGCAGAACACTGAAGCTTTCTTT. Drawing the rest from reference TRBV29-1 and TRBJ1-1, the complete variable domain is SAVISQKPSRDICQRGTSLTIQCQVDSQVTMMFWYRQQPGQSLTLIATANQGSEATYESGFVIDKFPISRPNLTFSTLTVSNMSPEDSSIYLCSVVRQQNTEAFFGQGTRLTVV.